A selection of T cell receptor beta chains follows, all from one sample in a study of T cell changes during pregnancy in multiple sclerosis. Measured with immunoSEQ multiplex PCR; TCRdb has only the in-frame clones, and not every one. Of 20,000 to 25,000 clones in the sample, about 91% are singletons; the top ten hold about 0.7%. The specimen was CD4+ T cells from peripheral blood mononuclear cells, collected in the third trimester of pregnancy. The receptors were sampled from a female donor with multiple sclerosis, enrolled in a pregnancy study. Both conserved end residues are part of each CDR3. Fields, in order: clone size, D gene, V gene, J gene, CDR3 protein, CDR3 DNA. A D gene is named only where the DNA matches it firmly. Where a row states a size, it is once, few, many or the class of an expanded clone; other rows omit it.

.	.	TRBV27	TRBJ1-5	CASSPISWYSNQPQHF	TGTGCCAGCAGTCCAATCAGTTGGTATAGCAATCAGCCCCAGCATTTT
.	.	TRBV7-2	TRBJ1-5	CASSHRGDQPQHF	TGTGCCAGCAGCCACCGGGGTGATCAGCCCCAGCATTTT
once	TRBD1	TRBV7-3	TRBJ1-2	CASSQGQGEGYTF	TGTGCCAGCAGCCAAGGACAGGGGGAAGGCTACACCTTC
.	TRBD2	TRBV7-2	TRBJ2-3	CASSSVAGASTDTQYF	TGTGCCAGCAGCTCAGTAGCGGGGGCTTCCACAGATACGCAGTATTTT
.	.	TRBV2	TRBJ2-5	CASTREVGQETQYF	TGTGCCAGCACGAGGGAAGTGGGGCAAGAGACCCAGTACTTC
.	.	TRBV2	TRBJ2-1	CASSETRVGWNEQFF	TGTGCCAGCAGTGAAACCAGGGTTGGTTGGAATGAGCAGTTCTTC
.	.	TRBV7-2	TRBJ1-3	CASSLQASSGNTIYF	TGTGCCAGCAGCCTACAGGCATCCTCTGGAAACACCATATATTTT
.	TRBD2	TRBV28	TRBJ2-4	CASGGGGGIQYF	TGTGCCAGCGGGGGCGGGGGGGGCATTCAGTACTTC
.	TRBD1	TRBV18	TRBJ1-1	CASSRDSEGAEAFF	TGTGCCAGCTCACGGGACAGCGAAGGCGCTGAAGCTTTCTTT
.	.	TRBV4-3	TRBJ1-1	CASSPGGESTEAFF	TGCGCCAGCAGTCCCGGAGGGGAGAGCACTGAAGCTTTCTTT
.	TRBD1	TRBV6-1	TRBJ1-3	CASGQGSSGNTIYF	TGTGCCAGCGGACAGGGGAGTTCTGGAAACACCATATATTTT
.	.	TRBV19	TRBJ1-5	CASSPTGLPQHF	TGTGCCAGTAGTCCGACAGGCCTCCCCCAGCATTTT
.	.	TRBV5-1	TRBJ2-1	CASSLVRETSTYNEQFF	TGCGCCAGCAGCTTGGTAAGGGAGACTTCTACCTACAATGAGCAGTTCTTC
.	TRBD1	TRBV7-8	TRBJ1-2	CASSRGTGGFVSPF	TGTGCCAGCAGTCGCGGGACAGGGGGCTTTGTATCCCCCTTC
.	.	TRBV5-4	TRBJ2-2	CASSRGLAGGPTGELFF	TGTGCCAGCAGCCGGGGACTAGCAGGGGGCCCCACCGGGGAGCTGTTTTTT
.	.	TRBV7-2	TRBJ2-7	CASSLNWRYEQYF	TGTGCCAGCAGCTTAAATTGGAGGTACGAGCAGTACTTC
.	TRBD2	TRBV7-3	TRBJ2-5	CASSLGVGGGAETQYF	TGTGCCAGCAGCTTAGGGGTCGGCGGGGGGGCGGAGACCCAGTACTTC
.	.	TRBV27	TRBJ2-5	CASSLRRGETQYF	TGTGCCAGCAGTTTAAGAAGAGGTGAGACCCAGTACTTC
.	.	TRBV5-8	TRBJ2-1	CASSSRTRYNEQFF	TGTGCCAGCAGCTCGAGGACACGGTACAATGAGCAGTTCTTC
.	.	TRBV19	TRBJ1-4	CASTTSHGVEKLFF	TGTGCCAGTACCACATCCCACGGGGTTGAAAAACTGTTTTTT
few	.	TRBV5-1	TRBJ1-2	CASSPTHPDIDGYTF	TGCGCCAGCAGCCCTACTCACCCGGACATTGATGGCTACACCTTC
.	TRBD1	TRBV6-1	TRBJ2-7	CASSDTGGITYEQYF	TGTGCCAGCAGTGACACAGGGGGAATTACCTACGAGCAGTACTTC
.	.	TRBV29-1	TRBJ2-3	CSVEAAGRPTDTQYF	TGCAGCGTTGAAGCGGCCGGCAGGCCCACAGATACGCAGTATTTT
.	TRBD1	TRBV7-2	TRBJ1-2	CASSSRFGTAFYGYTF	TGTGCCAGCAGCTCCCGATTCGGGACAGCTTTTTATGGCTACACCTTC
.	.	TRBV2	TRBJ1-4	CAYRRPLGSGDEKLFF	TGTGCCTATCGCCGCCCGTTGGGGAGCGGGGATGAAAAACTGTTTTTT
few	TRBD2	TRBV7-2	TRBJ2-5	CASRKSIAGGEQTQYF	TGTGCCAGCAGAAAGTCTATAGCGGGGGGCGAGCAGACCCAGTACTTC
.	.	TRBV15	TRBJ1-4	CATGGEKLFF	TGTGCCACCGGGGGGGAAAAACTGTTTTTT
.	.	TRBV11-2	TRBJ2-1	CASSLLGPTHNYNEQFF	TGTGCCAGCAGCTTACTAGGTCCTACCCATAACTACAATGAGCAGTTCTTC
.	TRBD2	TRBV5-1	TRBJ2-1	CASSLFLSGGGYNEQFF	TGCGCCAGCAGCTTGTTCCTGAGCGGGGGGGGCTACAATGAGCAGTTCTTC
.	TRBD1	TRBV5-8	TRBJ1-6	CASSFDRGRYSPLHF	TGTGCCAGCAGCTTCGACAGGGGGAGATATTCACCCCTCCACTTT
.	TRBD1	TRBV27	TRBJ1-1	CASQGGWNTEAFF	TGTGCCAGCCAAGGGGGCTGGAACACTGAAGCTTTCTTT
.	.	TRBV28	TRBJ2-3	CASSLPIPSTDTQYF	TGTGCCAGCAGTCTCCCTATCCCTAGCACAGATACGCAGTATTTT
once	TRBD1	TRBV5-1	TRBJ2-3	CATRQGARTDTQYF	TGCGCCACCCGACAGGGGGCCCGGACAGATACGCAGTATTTT
once	.	TRBV11-2	TRBJ1-2	CASSLGAGAGGYTF	TGTGCCAGCAGCTTAGGGGCTGGGGCGGGAGGCTACACCTTC
.	TRBD1	TRBV9	TRBJ1-3	CASSAGTVGNTIYF	TGTGCCAGCAGCGCAGGGACAGTTGGAAACACCATATATTTT
once	TRBD2	TRBV6-5	TRBJ2-5	CASSYGSGGGETQYF	TGTGCCAGCAGTTATGGTAGCGGGGGGGGTGAGACCCAGTACTTC
.	TRBD2	TRBV2	TRBJ2-5	CASSEAKRGGEETQYF	TGTGCCAGCAGTGAAGCGAAGCGGGGGGGCGAGGAGACCCAGTACTTC
.	.	TRBV5-6	TRBJ1-1	CASSRGWTEAFF	TGTGCCAGCAGCAGGGGGTGGACTGAAGCTTTCTTT
.	.	TRBV2	TRBJ2-4	CASSDEGAIQYF	TGTGCCAGCAGTGACGAGGGTGCCATTCAGTACTTC
.	.	TRBV20-1	TRBJ2-7	CSAGRVREQYF	TGCAGTGCGGGCAGGGTCCGCGAGCAGTACTTC
.	.	TRBV5-4	TRBJ2-7	CASSLGQELSYEQYF	TGTGCCAGCAGCTTGGGTCAGGAACTCTCCTACGAGCAGTACTTC
.	TRBD1	TRBV18	TRBJ2-1	CASSPLGQVNNEQFF	TGTGCCAGCTCACCATTGGGACAGGTTAACAATGAGCAGTTCTTC
.	.	TRBV12-5	TRBJ1-1	CASAPVRRREAFF	TGTGCTAGTGCCCCGGTCCGTCGGAGGGAAGCTTTCTTT
.	.	TRBV29-1	TRBJ2-7	CSGIVQADYEQYF	TGCAGCGGGATCGTACAGGCCGACTACGAGCAGTACTTC
.	TRBD2	TRBV5-1	TRBJ2-7	CASSFSTGGYSYEQYF	TGCGCCAGCAGCTTCTCAACGGGGGGGTACTCCTACGAGCAGTACTTC
.	TRBD1	TRBV7-9	TRBJ1-2	CASSSSATGGYGYTF	TGTGCCAGCAGCTCAAGCGCGACAGGGGGATATGGCTACACCTTC
.	.	TRBV6-1	TRBJ2-1	CASSEAARQALYNEQFF	TGTGCCAGCAGTGAAGCGGCGCGACAGGCACTTTACAATGAGCAGTTCTTC
.	TRBD1	TRBV5-1	TRBJ1-4	CASSWTGGNNEKLFF	TGCGCCAGCAGCTGGACAGGGGGGAATAACGAAAAACTGTTTTTT
.	TRBD2	TRBV6-1	TRBJ2-3	CASSELAVGDTQYF	TGTGCCAGCAGTGAACTAGCGGTAGGAGATACGCAGTATTTT
.	TRBD1	TRBV15	TRBJ1-5	CATSSTGGSQPQHF	TGTGCCACCAGCAGTACAGGGGGTAGTCAGCCCCAGCATTTT
.	TRBD1	TRBV2	TRBJ1-4	CASGGTGNEKLFF	TGTGCCAGCGGAGGGACAGGGAATGAAAAACTGTTTTTT
once	TRBD1	TRBV28	TRBJ1-1	CASSLMMFRWVTGKIGNTEAFF	TGTGCCAGCAGTTTGATGATGTTTCGATGGGTGACAGGGAAGATTGGGAACACTGAAGCTTTCTTT
.	.	TRBV6-1	TRBJ2-1	CASTRDSNNEQFF	TGTGCCAGCACCCGAGACAGTAACAATGAGCAGTTCTTC
.	.	TRBV29-1	TRBJ1-5	CSVAGSYNQPQHF	TGCAGCGTTGCCGGGTCCTACAATCAGCCCCAGCATTTT
.	.	TRBV2	TRBJ1-4	CASSRGELFF	TGTGCCAGCAGTCGGGGGGAACTGTTTTTT
.	.	TRBV6-1	TRBJ1-2	CASSEGLRYGYTF	TGTGCCAGCAGTGAGGGGCTTCGCTATGGCTACACCTTC
.	.	TRBV7-3	TRBJ2-1	CASSLRGGGSSYNEQFF	TGTGCCAGCAGCTTACGTGGGGGCGGTAGCTCCTACAATGAGCAGTTCTTC
.	TRBD2	TRBV7-7	TRBJ2-3	CASSLGSGGTDTQYF	TGTGCTAGCAGCTTAGGGAGCGGGGGCACAGATACGCAGTATTTT
.	.	TRBV30	TRBJ1-2	CAWSEGWTVGGYTF	TGTGCCTGGAGTGAGGGTTGGACTGTCGGGGGCTACACCTTC